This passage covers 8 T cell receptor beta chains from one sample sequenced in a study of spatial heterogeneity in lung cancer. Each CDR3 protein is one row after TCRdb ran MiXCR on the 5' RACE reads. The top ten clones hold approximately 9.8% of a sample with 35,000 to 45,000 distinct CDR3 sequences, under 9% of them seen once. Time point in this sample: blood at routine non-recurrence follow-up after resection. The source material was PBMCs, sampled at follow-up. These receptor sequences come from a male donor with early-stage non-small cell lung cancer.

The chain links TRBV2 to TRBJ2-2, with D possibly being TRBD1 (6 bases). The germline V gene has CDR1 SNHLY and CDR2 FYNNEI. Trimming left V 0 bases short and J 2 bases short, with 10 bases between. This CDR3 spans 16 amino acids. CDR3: CASSEAWGHNTGELFF. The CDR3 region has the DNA TGTGCCAGCAGTGAAGCATGGGGGCACAACACCGGGGAGCTGTTTTTT.

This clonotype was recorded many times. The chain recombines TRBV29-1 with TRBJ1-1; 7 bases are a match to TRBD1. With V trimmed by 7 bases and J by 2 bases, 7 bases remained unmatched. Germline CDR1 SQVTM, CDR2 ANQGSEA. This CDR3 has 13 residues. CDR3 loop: CSAKGDRNTEAFF. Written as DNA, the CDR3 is TGCAGCGCGAAGGGGGACAGAAACACTGAAGCTTTCTTT.

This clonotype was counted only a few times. CDR3 bases: TGTGCCAGCAGCAACGACAGAGCCTACGAGCAGTACTTC. Amino acid sequence: CASSNDRAYEQYF. This rearrangement joins TRBV11-2 to TRBJ2-7; D might be TRBD1 (5 bases). Germline V CDR1 and CDR2: SGHAT, FQNNGV. The CDR3 has 13 residues. V dropped 5 bases and J dropped 2 bases, with 10 bases sitting between them.

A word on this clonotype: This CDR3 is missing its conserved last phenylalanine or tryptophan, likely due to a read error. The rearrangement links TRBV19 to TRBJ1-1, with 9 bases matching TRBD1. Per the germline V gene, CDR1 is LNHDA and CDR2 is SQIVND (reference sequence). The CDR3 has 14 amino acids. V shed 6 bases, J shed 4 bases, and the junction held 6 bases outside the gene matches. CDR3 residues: CASSVRTGATEAFS. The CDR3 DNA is TGTGCCAGTAGCGTCAGGACAGGGGCCACTGAAGCTTTCTCT.

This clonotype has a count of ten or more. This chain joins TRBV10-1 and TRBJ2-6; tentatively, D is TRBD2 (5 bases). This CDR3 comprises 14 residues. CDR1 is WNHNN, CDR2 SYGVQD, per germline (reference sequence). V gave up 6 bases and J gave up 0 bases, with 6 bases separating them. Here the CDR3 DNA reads TGCGCCAGCAGCGAGGGCTCTGGGGCCAACGTCCTGACTTTC. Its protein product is CASSEGSGANVLTF.

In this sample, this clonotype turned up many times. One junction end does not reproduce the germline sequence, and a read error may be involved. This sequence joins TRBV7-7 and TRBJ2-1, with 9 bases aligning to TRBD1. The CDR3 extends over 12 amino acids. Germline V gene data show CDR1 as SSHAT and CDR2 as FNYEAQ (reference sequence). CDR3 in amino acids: CASSQTGGEQFF. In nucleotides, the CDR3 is TGTGCTAGCAGCCAGACAGGGGGAGAGCAGTTCTTC.

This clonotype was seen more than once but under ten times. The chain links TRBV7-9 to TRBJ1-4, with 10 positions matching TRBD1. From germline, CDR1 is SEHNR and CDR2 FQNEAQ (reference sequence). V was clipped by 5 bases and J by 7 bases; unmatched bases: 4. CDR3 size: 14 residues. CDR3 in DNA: TGTGCCAGCAGCATAGGACAGGGGGGTGAAAAACTGTTTTTT. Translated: CASSIGQGGEKLFF.

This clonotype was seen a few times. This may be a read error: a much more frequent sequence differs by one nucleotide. CDR3 in amino acids: CASSLGQISYDEQFF. Here the CDR3 DNA reads TGTGCCAGCAGCTTAGGACAGATTTCCTACGATGAGCAGTTCTTC. The chain employs TRBV7-9 and TRBJ2-1; the D gene is possibly TRBD1 (5 bases). Germline V CDR1 and CDR2: SEHNR, FQNEAQ (reference sequence). CDR3 size: 15 residues.